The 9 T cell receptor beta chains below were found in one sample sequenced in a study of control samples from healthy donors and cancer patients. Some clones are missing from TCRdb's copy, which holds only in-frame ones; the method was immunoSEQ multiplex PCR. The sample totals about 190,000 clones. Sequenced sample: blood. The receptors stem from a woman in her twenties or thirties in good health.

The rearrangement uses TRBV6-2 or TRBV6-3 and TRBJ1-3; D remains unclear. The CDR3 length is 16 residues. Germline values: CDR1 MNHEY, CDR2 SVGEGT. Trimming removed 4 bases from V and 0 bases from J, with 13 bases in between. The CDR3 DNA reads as TGTGCCAGCAGTTCCGGAAAGATGAGCTCTGGAAACACCATATATTTT. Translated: CASSSGKMSSGNTIYF.

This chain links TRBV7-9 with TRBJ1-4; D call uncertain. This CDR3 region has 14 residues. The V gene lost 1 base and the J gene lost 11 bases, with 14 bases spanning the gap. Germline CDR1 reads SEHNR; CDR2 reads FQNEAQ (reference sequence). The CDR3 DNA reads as TGTGCCAGCAGCTTAGAGGGTTGGAGCTTTAAACTGTTTTTT. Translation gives CASSLEGWSFKLFF.

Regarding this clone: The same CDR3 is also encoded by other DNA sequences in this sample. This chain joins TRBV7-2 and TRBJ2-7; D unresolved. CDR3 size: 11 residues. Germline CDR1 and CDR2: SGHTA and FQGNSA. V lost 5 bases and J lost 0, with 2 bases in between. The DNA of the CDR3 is TGTGCCAGCAGCCTCTCCTACGAGCAGTACTTC. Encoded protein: CASSLSYEQYF.

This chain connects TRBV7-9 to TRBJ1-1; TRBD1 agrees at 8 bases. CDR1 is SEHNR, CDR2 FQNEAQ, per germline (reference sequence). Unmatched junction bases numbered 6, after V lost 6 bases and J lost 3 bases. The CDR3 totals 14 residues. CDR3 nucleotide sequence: TGTGCCAGCAGGCGGACAGGGTTGGACACTGAAGCTTTCTTT. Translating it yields CASRRTGLDTEAFF.

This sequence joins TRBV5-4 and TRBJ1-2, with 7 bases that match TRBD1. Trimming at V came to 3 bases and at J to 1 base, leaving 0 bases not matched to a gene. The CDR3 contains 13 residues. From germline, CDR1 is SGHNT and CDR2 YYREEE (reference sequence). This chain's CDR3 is CASSSGGNYGYTF. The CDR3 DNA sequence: TGTGCCAGCAGCTCAGGGGGTAACTATGGCTACACCTTC. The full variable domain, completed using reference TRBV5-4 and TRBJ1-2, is ETGVTQSPTHLIKTRGQQVTLRCSSQSGHNTVSWYQQALGQGPQFIFQYYREEENGRGNFPPRFSGLQFPNYSSELNVNALELDDSALYLCASSSGGNYGYTFGSGTRLTVV.

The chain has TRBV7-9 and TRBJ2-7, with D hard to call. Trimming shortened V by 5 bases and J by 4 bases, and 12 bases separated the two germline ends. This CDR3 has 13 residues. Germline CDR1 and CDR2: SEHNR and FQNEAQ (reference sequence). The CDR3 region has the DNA TGTGCCAGCAGCACCTCCCTCAGGTACGAGCAGTACTTC. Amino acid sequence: CASSTSLRYEQYF.

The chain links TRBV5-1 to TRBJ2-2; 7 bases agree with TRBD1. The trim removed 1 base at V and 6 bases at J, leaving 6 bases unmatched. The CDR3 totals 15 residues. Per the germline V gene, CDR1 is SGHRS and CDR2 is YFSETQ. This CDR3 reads CASSLRAGGSGELFF. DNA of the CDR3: TGCGCCAGCAGCTTGAGGGCAGGGGGTTCCGGGGAGCTGTTTTTT.

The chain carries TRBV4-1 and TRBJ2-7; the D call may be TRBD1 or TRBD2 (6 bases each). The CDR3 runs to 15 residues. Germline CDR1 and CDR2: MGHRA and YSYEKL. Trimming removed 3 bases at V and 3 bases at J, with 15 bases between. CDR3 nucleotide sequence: TGCGCCAGCAGCCATCCTGAGGGGGGACTCTACGAGCAGTACTTC. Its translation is CASSHPEGGLYEQYF.

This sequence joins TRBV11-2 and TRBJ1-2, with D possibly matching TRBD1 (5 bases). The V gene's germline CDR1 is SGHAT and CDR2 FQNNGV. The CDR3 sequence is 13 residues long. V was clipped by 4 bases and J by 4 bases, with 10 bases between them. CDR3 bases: TGTGCCAGCAGCTCGACAGTACGCTATGGCTACACCTTC. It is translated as CASSSTVRYGYTF.